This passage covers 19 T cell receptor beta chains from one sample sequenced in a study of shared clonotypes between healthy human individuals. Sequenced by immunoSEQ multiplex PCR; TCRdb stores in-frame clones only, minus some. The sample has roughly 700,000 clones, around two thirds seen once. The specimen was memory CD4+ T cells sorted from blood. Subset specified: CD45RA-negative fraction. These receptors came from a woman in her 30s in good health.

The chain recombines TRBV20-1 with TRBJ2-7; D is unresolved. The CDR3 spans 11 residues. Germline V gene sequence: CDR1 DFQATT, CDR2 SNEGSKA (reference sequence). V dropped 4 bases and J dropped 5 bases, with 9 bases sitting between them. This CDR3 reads CSANRLDEQYF. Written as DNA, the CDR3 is TGCAGTGCTAATAGGCTTGACGAGCAGTACTTC.

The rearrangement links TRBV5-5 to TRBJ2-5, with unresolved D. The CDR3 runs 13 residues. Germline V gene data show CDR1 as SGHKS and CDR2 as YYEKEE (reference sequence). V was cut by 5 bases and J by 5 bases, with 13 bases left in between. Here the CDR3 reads CASRPTVEETQYF. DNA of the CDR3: TGTGCCAGCAGACCCACAGTCGAGGAGACCCAGTACTTC.

In nucleotides, the CDR3 is TGTGCCAGCAGTTTTGGACTTACCTACGAGCAGTACTTC. This translates into CASSFGLTYEQYF. The chain links TRBV27 to TRBJ2-7; the D gene is possibly TRBD2 (5 bases). V was trimmed by 3 bases and J by 2 bases, leaving 8 bases between them. Germline V gives CDR1 MNHEY, CDR2 SMNVEV (reference sequence). CDR3 size: 13 residues.

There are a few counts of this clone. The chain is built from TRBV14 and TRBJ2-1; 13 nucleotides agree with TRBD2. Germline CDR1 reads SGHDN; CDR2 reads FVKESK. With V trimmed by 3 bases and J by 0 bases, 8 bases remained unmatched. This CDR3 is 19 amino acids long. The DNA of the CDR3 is TGTGCCAGCAGCCACAGACTAGCGGGAGGTTCGGGCTCCTACAATGAGCAGTTCTTC. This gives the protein CASSHRLAGGSGSYNEQFF.

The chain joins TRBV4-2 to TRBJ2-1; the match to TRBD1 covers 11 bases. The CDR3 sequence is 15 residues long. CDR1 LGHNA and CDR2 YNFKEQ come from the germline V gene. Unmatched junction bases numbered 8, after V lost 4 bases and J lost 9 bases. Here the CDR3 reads CASSPPGQGASEQFF. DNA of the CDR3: TGTGCCAGCAGCCCCCCAGGACAGGGGGCGAGTGAGCAGTTCTTC.

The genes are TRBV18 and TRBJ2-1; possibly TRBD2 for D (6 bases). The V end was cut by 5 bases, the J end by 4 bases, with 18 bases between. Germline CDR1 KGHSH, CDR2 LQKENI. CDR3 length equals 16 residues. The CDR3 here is CASSTRTGEAYNEQFF. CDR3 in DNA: TGTGCCAGCTCAACACGTACGGGGGAGGCGTACAATGAGCAGTTCTTC.

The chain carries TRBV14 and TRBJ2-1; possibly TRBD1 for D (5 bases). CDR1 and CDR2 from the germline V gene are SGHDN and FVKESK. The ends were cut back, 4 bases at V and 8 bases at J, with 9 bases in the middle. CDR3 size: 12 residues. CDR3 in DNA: TGTGCCAGCAGCCCTCAGGGTTATGAGCAGTTCTTC. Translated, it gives CASSPQGYEQFF.

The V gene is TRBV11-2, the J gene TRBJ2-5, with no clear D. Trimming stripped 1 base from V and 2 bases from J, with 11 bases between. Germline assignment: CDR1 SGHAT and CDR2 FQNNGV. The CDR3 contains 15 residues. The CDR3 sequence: CASSLGVAAQETQYF. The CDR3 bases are TGTGCCAGCAGCTTAGGGGTGGCAGCACAAGAGACCCAGTACTTC.

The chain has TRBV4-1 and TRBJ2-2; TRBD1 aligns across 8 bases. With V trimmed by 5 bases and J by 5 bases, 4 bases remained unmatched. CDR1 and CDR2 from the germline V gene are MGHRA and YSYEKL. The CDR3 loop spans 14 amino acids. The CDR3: CASSNGQGTGELFF. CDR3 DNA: TGCGCCAGCAGCAACGGACAGGGTACCGGGGAGCTGTTTTTT.

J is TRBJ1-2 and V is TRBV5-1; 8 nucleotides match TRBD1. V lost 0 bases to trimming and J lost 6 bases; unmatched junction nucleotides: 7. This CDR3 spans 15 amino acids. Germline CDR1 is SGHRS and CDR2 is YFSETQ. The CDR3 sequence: CASSLGDRDRNGYTF. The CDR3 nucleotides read TGCGCCAGCAGCTTGGGAGACCGGGACAGGAATGGCTACACCTTC.

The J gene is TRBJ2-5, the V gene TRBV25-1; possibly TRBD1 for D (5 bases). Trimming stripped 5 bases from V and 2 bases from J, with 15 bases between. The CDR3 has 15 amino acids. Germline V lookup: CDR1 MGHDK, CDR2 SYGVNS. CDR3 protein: CASSKPDTPQETQYF. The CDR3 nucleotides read TGTGCCAGCAGTAAACCGGACACCCCACAAGAGACCCAGTACTTC.

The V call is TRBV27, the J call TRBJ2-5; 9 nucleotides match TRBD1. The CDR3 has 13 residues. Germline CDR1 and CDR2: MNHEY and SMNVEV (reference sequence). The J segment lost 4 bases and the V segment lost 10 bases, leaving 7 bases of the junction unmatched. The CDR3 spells CATGTGRGETQYF. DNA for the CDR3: TGTGCCACCGGGACAGGGAGGGGAGAGACCCAGTACTTC.

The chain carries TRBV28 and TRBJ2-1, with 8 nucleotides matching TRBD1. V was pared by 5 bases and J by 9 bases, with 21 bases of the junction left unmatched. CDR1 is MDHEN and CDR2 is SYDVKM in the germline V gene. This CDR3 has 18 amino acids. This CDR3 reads CASSPDLGTGPFQREQFF. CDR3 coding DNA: TGTGCCAGCAGTCCCGATTTAGGGACAGGTCCGTTTCAACGTGAGCAGTTCTTC.

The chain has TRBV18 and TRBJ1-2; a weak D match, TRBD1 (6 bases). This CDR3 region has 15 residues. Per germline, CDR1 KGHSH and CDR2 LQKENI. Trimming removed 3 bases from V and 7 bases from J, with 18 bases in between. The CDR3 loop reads CASSPSWQQGGGYTF. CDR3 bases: TGTGCCAGCTCACCGTCGTGGCAACAGGGTGGTGGCTACACCTTC.

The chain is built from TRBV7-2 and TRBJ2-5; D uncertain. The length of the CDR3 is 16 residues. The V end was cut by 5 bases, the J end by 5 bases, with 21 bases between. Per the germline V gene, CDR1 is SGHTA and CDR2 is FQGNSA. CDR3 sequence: CASSSSRFEVAETQYF. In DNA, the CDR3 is TGTGCCAGCAGCAGTAGCAGGTTCGAGGTTGCGGAGACCCAGTACTTC. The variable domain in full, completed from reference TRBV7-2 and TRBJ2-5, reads GAGVSQSPSNKVTEKGKDVELRCDPISGHTALYWYRQSLGQGLEFLIYFQGNSAPDKSGLPSDRFSAERTGGSVSTLTIQRTQQEDSAVYLCASSSSRFEVAETQYFGPGTRLLVL.

This CDR3 is CAWTGQGAGYGYTF. CDR3 in DNA: TGTGCCTGGACCGGACAGGGGGCCGGCTATGGCTACACCTTC. This chain links TRBV30 with TRBJ1-2; 11 nucleotides agree with TRBD1. Germline V gene lookup returns CDR1 GTSNPN and CDR2 SVGIG (reference sequence). With 4 bases clipped from V and 4 bases from J, the junction kept 5 bases outside the gene matches. The CDR3 extends over 14 amino acids. The full variable domain, completed using reference TRBV30 and TRBJ1-2, is SQTIHQWPATLVQPVGSPLSLECTVEGTSNPNLYWYRQAAGRGLQLLFYSVGIGQISSEVPQNLSASRPQDRQFILSSKKLLLSDSGFYLCAWTGQGAGYGYTFGSGTRLTVV.

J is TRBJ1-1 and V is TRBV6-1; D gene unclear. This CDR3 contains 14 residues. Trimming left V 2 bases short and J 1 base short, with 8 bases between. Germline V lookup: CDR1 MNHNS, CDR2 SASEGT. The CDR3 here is CASSEYTGNTEAFF. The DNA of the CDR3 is TGTGCCAGCAGTGAATATACGGGGAACACTGAAGCTTTCTTT.

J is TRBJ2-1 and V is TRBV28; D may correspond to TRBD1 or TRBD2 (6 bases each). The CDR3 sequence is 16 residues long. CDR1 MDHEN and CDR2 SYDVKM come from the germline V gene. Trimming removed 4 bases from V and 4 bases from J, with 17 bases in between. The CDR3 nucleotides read TGTGCCAGCAGTTCCCCGGGGGCGGGAAGATACAATGAGCAGTTCTTC. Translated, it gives CASSSPGAGRYNEQFF.

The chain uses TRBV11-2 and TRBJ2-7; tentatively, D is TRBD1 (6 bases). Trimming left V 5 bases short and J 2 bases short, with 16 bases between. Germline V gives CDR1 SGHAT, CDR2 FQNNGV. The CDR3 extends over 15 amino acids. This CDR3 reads CASSPQTTGTYEQYF. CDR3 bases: TGTGCCAGCAGCCCCCAGACCACAGGGACCTACGAGCAGTACTTC.